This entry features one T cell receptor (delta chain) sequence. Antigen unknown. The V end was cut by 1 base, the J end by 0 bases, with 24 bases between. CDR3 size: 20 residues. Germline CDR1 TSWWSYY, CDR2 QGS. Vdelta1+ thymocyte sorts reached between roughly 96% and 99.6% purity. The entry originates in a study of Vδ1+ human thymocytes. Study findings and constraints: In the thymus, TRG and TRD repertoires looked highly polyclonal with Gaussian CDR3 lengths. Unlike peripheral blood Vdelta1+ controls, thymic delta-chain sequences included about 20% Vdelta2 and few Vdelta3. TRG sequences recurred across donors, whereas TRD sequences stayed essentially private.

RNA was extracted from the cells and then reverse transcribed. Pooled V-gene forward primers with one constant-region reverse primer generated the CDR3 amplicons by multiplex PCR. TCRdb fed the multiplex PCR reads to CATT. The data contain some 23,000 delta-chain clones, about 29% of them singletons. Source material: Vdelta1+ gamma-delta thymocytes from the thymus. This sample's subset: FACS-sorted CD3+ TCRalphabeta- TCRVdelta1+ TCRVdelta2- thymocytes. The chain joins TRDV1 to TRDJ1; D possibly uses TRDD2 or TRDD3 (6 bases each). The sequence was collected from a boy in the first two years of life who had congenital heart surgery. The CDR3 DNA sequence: TGTGCTCTTGGGGAACCCCGTCCTACCTGGGGATGGGGAGACACCGATAAACTCATCTTT. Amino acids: CALGEPRPTWGWGDTDKLIF.